These 26 T cell receptor beta chains share one sample of origin, sequenced in a study of blood T cell repertoires in COVID-19. Method: immunoSEQ multiplex PCR; TCRdb's copy keeps in-frame clones and lacks some. The sample holds 250,000 to 300,000 clones, 88% seen once. Material: peripheral blood. These receptors all stem from a woman in her thirties with COVID-19, enrolled during active disease.

This chain uses TRBV28 with TRBJ1-2, with D possibly being TRBD1 (6 bases). CDR3 length equals 14 residues. CDR1 and CDR2 from the germline V gene are MDHEN and SYDVKM. Trimming cost V 3 bases and J 4 bases, with 12 bases left between them. The CDR3 DNA reads as TGTGCCAGCAGTTTGGGGGCTAGGCTCTATGGCTACACCTTC. Protein sequence: CASSLGARLYGYTF.

This clone has more than one count but fewer than ten. J is TRBJ1-5 and V is TRBV3-1 (or the pseudogene TRBV3-2); D not certain. V lost 1 base, J lost 14 bases, and 9 bases lay in between. This CDR3 comprises 11 residues. Per germline, CDR1 LGHDT and CDR2 YNNKEL (reference sequence). DNA for the CDR3: TGTGCCAGCAGCCAAGGGAGCTTTAAGCATTTT. Protein product: CASSQGSFKHF.

V usage is TRBV2 and J usage is TRBJ1-2, with 10 nucleotides matching TRBD1. Germline V gene data show CDR1 as SNHLY and CDR2 as FYNNEI. Trimming removed 8 bases from V and 9 bases from J; junction bases left unmatched: 9. This CDR3 is 13 amino acids long. DNA for the CDR3: TGTGCCAGCCGTACGACAGGGGGCGGAAGCTACACCTTC. It specifies CASRTTGGGSYTF.

This clone appeared a single time. The chain carries TRBV6-4 and TRBJ1-5, with D hard to call. V shed 3 bases and J shed 3 bases, with 15 bases lying between them. CDR1 is MRHNA, CDR2 SNTAGT, per germline. This CDR3 is built from 16 residues. CDR3 DNA: TGTGCCAGCAGTGAAGCTAGGGTCCGGGACAATCAGCCCCAGCATTTT. As protein: CASSEARVRDNQPQHF.

The chain carries TRBV28 and TRBJ2-7, with TRBD1 matching over 10 bases. The CDR3 has 15 amino acids. J was trimmed by 6 bases and V by 6 bases; bases with no gene match: 11. Germline CDR1 MDHEN, CDR2 SYDVKM. DNA of the CDR3: TGTGCCAGCAGCCTTCAGTTGGGACAGGGGCCCGAGCAGTACTTC. It is translated as CASSLQLGQGPEQYF. The entire variable domain, with the rest obtained from reference TRBV28 and TRBJ2-7, is as follows: DVKVTQSSRYLVKRTGEKVFLECVQDMDHENMFWYRQDPGLGLRLIYFSYDVKMKEKGDIPEGYSVSREKKERFSLILESASTNQTSMYLCASSLQLGQGPEQYFGPGTRLTVT.

Written as DNA, the CDR3 is TGTGCCAGCAGCCGCACAGGAAGGAACACTGAAGCTTTCTTT. It specifies CASSRTGRNTEAFF. The chain recombines TRBV28 with TRBJ1-1; D perhaps matches TRBD1 (5 bases). The germline gives CDR1 MDHEN, CDR2 SYDVKM. The CDR3 runs to 14 residues. With 6 bases removed from V and 1 base from J, the gap between germline ends came to 12 bases. The variable domain in full, completed from reference TRBV28 and TRBJ1-1, reads DVKVTQSSRYLVKRTGEKVFLECVQDMDHENMFWYRQDPGLGLRLIYFSYDVKMKEKGDIPEGYSVSREKKERFSLILESASTNQTSMYLCASSRTGRNTEAFFGQGTRLTVV.

The J gene is TRBJ2-7, the V gene TRBV2; D unresolved. The CDR3 covers 14 residues. Germline V gene lookup returns CDR1 SNHLY and CDR2 FYNNEI. V gave up 4 bases and J gave up 6 bases, with 16 bases separating them. CDR3 sequence reads: CASSGGSGEVEQYF. CDR3 sequence (DNA): TGTGCCAGCAGTGGTGGTAGTGGAGAAGTCGAGCAGTACTTC.

This chain connects TRBV5-6 to TRBJ2-4; D gene ambiguous. The V gene's germline CDR1 is SGHDT and CDR2 YYEEEE. CDR3 size: 17 residues. Trimming took off 0 bases at V and 0 bases at J, with 13 bases between the two ends. CDR3 amino acids: CASSLVPRFLAKNIQYF. For the CDR3, the DNA is TGTGCCAGCAGCTTGGTCCCACGGTTCCTAGCCAAAAACATTCAGTACTTC.

This chain links TRBV18 with TRBJ2-7, with a tentative D call TRBD1 (6 bases). From germline, CDR1 is KGHSH and CDR2 LQKENI. V was cut by 5 bases and J by 5 bases, with 13 bases left in between. This CDR3 has 13 amino acids. Written as DNA, the CDR3 is TGTGCCAGCTCAGTACAGGGAGTCAACGAGCAGTACTTC. Protein product: CASSVQGVNEQYF.

The V and J genes are TRBV29-1 and TRBJ2-7; 7 bases match TRBD1. V gave up 7 bases and J gave up 3 bases; unmatched junction bases: 3. CDR3 length: 11 residues. CDR1 and CDR2 from the germline V gene are SQVTM and ANQGSEA. CDR3 nucleotides: TGCAGCGCCGGGACAGACTACGAGCAGTACTTC. Its translation: CSAGTDYEQYF.

This chain connects TRBV19 to TRBJ1-2; D unclear. The CDR3 spans 12 residues. Germline CDR1 is LNHDA and CDR2 is SQIVND (reference sequence). The germline V and J ends were trimmed by 5 bases and 8 bases, with 12 bases remaining between them. The CDR3 protein is CASSPSGGGYTF. The CDR3 nucleotides read TGTGCCAGTAGTCCCTCCGGAGGAGGCTACACCTTC.

This rearrangement joins TRBV7-2 to TRBJ2-1; the match to TRBD2 covers 8 bases. V lost 5 bases and J lost 9; bases outside the gene matches: 9. This CDR3 comprises 14 residues. Germline V CDR1 and CDR2: SGHTA, FQGNSA. Here the CDR3 reads CASSPLPGGGEQFF. The CDR3 nucleotides read TGTGCCAGCAGCCCTCTCCCGGGGGGGGGTGAGCAGTTCTTC.

The gene calls are TRBV19 and TRBJ2-1; maybe TRBD2 (5 bases). Trimming left V 3 bases short and J 0 bases short, with 12 bases between. The CDR3 contains 16 residues. Germline values: CDR1 LNHDA, CDR2 SQIVND (reference sequence). The CDR3 sequence is CASSITGRGSYNEQFF. The CDR3 DNA follows: TGTGCCAGTAGTATCACGGGGAGAGGCTCCTACAATGAGCAGTTCTTC.

This chain uses TRBV2 with TRBJ1-5; no clear D gene. This CDR3 is 14 amino acids long. CDR1 is SNHLY, CDR2 FYNNEI, per germline. Trimming took off 8 bases at V and 4 bases at J, with 15 bases between the two ends. As DNA, the CDR3 is TGTGCCAGCCAGGAGGGAGGGAGGAATCAGCCCCAGCATTTT. This encodes CASQEGGRNQPQHF.

This rearrangement joins TRBV4-1 to TRBJ2-2; D is possibly TRBD1 (6 bases). Germline V gene data show CDR1 as MGHRA and CDR2 as YSYEKL. The CDR3 loop spans 17 amino acids. Trimming pared 2 bases from V and 7 bases from J, leaving 20 bases between. The CDR3 DNA sequence: TGCGCCAGCAGCCAAAGGGTGGGCAGGGGTTCATTCGGGGAGCTGTTTTTT. Its translation: CASSQRVGRGSFGELFF.

This chain uses TRBV18 with TRBJ2-5; a possible D gene is TRBD1 (5 bases). The ends were cut back, 6 bases at V and 2 bases at J, with 10 bases in the middle. In germline, CDR1 is KGHSH, CDR2 LQKENI. CDR3 size: 13 residues. In nucleotides, the CDR3 is TGTGCCAGCTCCTTGGACAAGCAAGAGACCCAGTACTTC. It is translated as CASSLDKQETQYF. Together with reference TRBV18 and TRBJ2-5, the CDR3 gives the full variable domain: NAGVMQNPRHLVRRRGQEARLRCSPMKGHSHVYWYRQLPEEGLKFMVYLQKENIIDESGMPKERFSAEFPKEGPSILRIQQVVRGDSAAYFCASSLDKQETQYFGPGTRLLVL.

The chain recombines TRBV11-2 with TRBJ2-7, with D unclear. The CDR3 extends over 11 amino acids. Germline V CDR1 and CDR2: SGHAT, FQNNGV. The germline V and J ends were trimmed by 5 bases and 3 bases, with 5 bases remaining between them. DNA of the CDR3: TGTGCCAGCAGCACAGTCTACGAGCAGTACTTC. The encoded protein is CASSTVYEQYF.

The rearrangement uses TRBV23-1 and TRBJ2-7; D may be TRBD2 (6 bases). TRBV23-1 is designated an ORF whose function remains uncertain. With 4 bases removed from V and 3 bases from J, the gap between germline ends came to 10 bases. This CDR3 spans 13 amino acids. The DNA for the CDR3 is TGCGCCAGCAGTCCCCCGGAGGGCTACGAGCAGTACTTC. Its translation: CASSPPEGYEQYF.

The V gene is TRBV2, the J gene TRBJ1-3; D remains ambiguous. The CDR3 loop spans 13 amino acids. CDR1 and CDR2 (germline): SNHLY, FYNNEI. The germline V and J ends were trimmed by 8 bases and 1 base, with 9 bases remaining between them. The chain's CDR3 is CASGKESGNTIYF. DNA of the CDR3: TGTGCCAGCGGCAAGGAGTCTGGAAACACCATATATTTT.

This clone was observed a few times. The J gene is TRBJ1-2, the V gene TRBV19; tentative D call: TRBD1 (6 bases). V lost 5 bases and J lost 3, with 16 bases in between. In germline, CDR1 is LNHDA, CDR2 SQIVND (reference sequence). The CDR3 has 15 amino acids. The CDR3 nucleotides read TGTGCCAGTAGTCCAACGCAGGGGTCCTACTATGGCTACACCTTC. Its translation: CASSPTQGSYYGYTF.

The chain recombines TRBV30 with TRBJ2-3, with TRBD2 identical over 8 bases. The germline V gene has CDR1 GTSNPN and CDR2 SVGIG (reference sequence). The ends lost 3 bases at V and 0 bases at J; junction bases unmatched: 2. This CDR3 comprises 14 residues. CDR3 amino acids: CAWSGRVSTDTQYF. CDR3 nucleotide sequence: TGTGCCTGGAGCGGGAGGGTGAGCACAGATACGCAGTATTTT.

V usage is TRBV7-2 and J usage is TRBJ2-7; no clear D gene. Germline V gene sequence: CDR1 SGHTA, CDR2 FQGNSA. This CDR3 has 14 amino acids. The V end was cut by 1 base, the J end by 3 bases, with 10 bases between. The DNA for the CDR3 is TGTGCCAGCAGCTTAGAGCGATTGAGCTACGAGCAGTACTTC. This codes for CASSLERLSYEQYF. Based on the CDR3 plus reference TRBV7-2 and TRBJ2-7, the full variable domain is GAGVSQSPSNKVTEKGKDVELRCDPISGHTALYWYRQSLGQGLEFLIYFQGNSAPDKSGLPSDRFSAERTGGSVSTLTIQRTQQEDSAVYLCASSLERLSYEQYFGPGTRLTVT.

The genes are TRBV18 and TRBJ2-3; TRBD2 might be the D (5 bases). CDR3 length: 15 amino acids. Trimming shortened V by 2 bases and J by 2 bases, and 11 bases separated the two germline ends. Germline values: CDR1 KGHSH, CDR2 LQKENI. The CDR3 loop is CASSPTRAFTDTQYF. In nucleotides, the CDR3 is TGTGCCAGCTCACCAACGAGGGCGTTCACAGATACGCAGTATTTT.

V and J are TRBV4-1 and TRBJ1-6; D might be TRBD1 (6 bases). Germline CDR1 MGHRA, CDR2 YSYEKL. V was shortened by 11 bases and J by 7 bases, with 15 bases between the two germline ends. The CDR3 runs 13 residues. The CDR3 reads CAGGQSPNSPLHF. CDR3 nucleotide sequence: TGCGCCGGCGGACAGTCTCCAAATTCACCCCTCCACTTT.

The chain joins TRBV19 to TRBJ1-2; 9 bases agree with TRBD1. Trimming removed 7 bases from V and 4 bases from J; junction bases left unmatched: 10. Germline V gene lookup returns CDR1 LNHDA and CDR2 SQIVND (reference sequence). CDR3 length: 15 amino acids. The CDR3: CASTDGQGLIYGYTF. The CDR3 DNA reads as TGTGCCAGTACCGACGGACAGGGGCTTATCTATGGCTACACCTTC.

The chain joins TRBV29-1 to TRBJ2-3; D remains unclear. The germline V and J ends were trimmed by 3 bases and 1 base, with 5 bases remaining between them. Germline V gene sequence: CDR1 SQVTM, CDR2 ANQGSEA. The CDR3 is 12 amino acids. The chain's CDR3 is CSVESGTDTQYF. CDR3 in DNA: TGCAGCGTTGAGAGCGGCACAGATACGCAGTATTTT.